This T cell receptor (beta chain) was sequenced for a study of response to subunit inactivated influenza vaccine. The study's findings and limits: Authors proposed each seasonal influenza vaccination draws in few new T cells.

TCRdb reprocessed the RT-PCR reads via MiXCR and lists one record per CDR3 protein. This table holds roughly 630,000 distinct CDR3 sequences, 14% found once. The V gene's germline CDR1 is DFQATT and CDR2 SNEGSKA (reference sequence). CDR3 length equals 15 residues. The ends were cut back, 6 bases at V and 1 base at J, with 17 bases in the middle. A note on this clonotype: Its target is unknown.

The specimen comprised PBMCs from blood, sampled less than 15 days before vaccination. This sequence originates from a man in his fifties or sixties who received an inactivated influenza vaccine. The chain uses TRBV20-1 and TRBJ2-3, with unresolved D. The CDR3 here is CSARRPFPGTDTQYF. The CDR3 DNA is TGCAGTGCCAGACGGCCCTTTCCGGGCACAGATACGCAGTATTTT.